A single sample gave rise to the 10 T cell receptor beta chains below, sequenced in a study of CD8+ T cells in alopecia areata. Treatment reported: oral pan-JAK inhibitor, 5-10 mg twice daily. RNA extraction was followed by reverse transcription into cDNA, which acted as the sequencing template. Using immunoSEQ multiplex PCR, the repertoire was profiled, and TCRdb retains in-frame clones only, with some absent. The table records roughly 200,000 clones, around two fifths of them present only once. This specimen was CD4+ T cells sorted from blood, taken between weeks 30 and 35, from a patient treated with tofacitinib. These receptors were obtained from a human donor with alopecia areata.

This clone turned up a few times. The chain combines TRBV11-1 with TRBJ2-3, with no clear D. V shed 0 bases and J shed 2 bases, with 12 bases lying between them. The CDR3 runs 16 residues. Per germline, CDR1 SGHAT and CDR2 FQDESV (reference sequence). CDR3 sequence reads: CASSLAHRADTDTQYF. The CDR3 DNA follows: TGTGCCAGCAGCTTAGCGCATCGGGCAGACACAGATACGCAGTATTTT.

DNA of the CDR3: TGTGCCAGCAGACGGGCCTTAAATGAGCAGTTCTTC. It translates to CASRRALNEQFF. The chain carries TRBV2 and TRBJ2-1; D is undetermined. Trimming stripped 6 bases from V and 7 bases from J, with 10 bases between. The germline V gene has CDR1 SNHLY and CDR2 FYNNEI. The CDR3 has 12 residues.

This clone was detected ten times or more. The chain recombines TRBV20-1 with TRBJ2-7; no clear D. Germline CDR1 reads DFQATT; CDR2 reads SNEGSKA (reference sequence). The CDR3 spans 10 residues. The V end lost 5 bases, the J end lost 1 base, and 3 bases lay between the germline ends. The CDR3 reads CSAGSYEQYF. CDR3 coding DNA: TGCAGTGCTGGATCCTACGAGCAGTACTTC.

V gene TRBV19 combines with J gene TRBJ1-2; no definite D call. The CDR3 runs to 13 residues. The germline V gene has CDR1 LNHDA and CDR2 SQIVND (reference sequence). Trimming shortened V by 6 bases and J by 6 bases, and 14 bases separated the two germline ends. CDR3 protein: CASRPVGFDGYTF. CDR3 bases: TGTGCCAGTAGACCAGTCGGTTTTGATGGCTACACCTTC.

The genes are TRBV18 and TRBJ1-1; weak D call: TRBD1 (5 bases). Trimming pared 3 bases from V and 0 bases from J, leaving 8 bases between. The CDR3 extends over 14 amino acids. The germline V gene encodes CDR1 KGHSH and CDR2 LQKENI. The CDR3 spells CASSPQGLNTEAFF. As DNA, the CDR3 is TGTGCCAGCTCACCGCAGGGATTGAACACTGAAGCTTTCTTT.

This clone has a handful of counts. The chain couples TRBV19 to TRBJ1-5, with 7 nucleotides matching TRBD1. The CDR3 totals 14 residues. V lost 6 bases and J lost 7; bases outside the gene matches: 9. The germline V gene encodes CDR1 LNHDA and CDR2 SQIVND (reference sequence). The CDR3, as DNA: TGTGCCAGTAGACGGGAGGGGGCAAGGCAGCCCCAGCATTTT. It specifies CASRREGARQPQHF.

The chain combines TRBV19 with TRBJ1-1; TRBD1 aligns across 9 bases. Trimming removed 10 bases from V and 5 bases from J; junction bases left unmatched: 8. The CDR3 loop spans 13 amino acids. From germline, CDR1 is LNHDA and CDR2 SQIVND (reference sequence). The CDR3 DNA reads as TGTGCCACCGGAGGACAGGGGAGAACTGAAGCTTTCTTT. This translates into CATGGQGRTEAFF.

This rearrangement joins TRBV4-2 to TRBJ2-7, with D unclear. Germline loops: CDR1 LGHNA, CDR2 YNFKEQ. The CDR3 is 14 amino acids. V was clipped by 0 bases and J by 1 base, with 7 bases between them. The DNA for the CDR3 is TGTGCCAGCAGCCAAGAACCCAGTTCCTACGAGCAGTACTTC. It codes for CASSQEPSSYEQYF.

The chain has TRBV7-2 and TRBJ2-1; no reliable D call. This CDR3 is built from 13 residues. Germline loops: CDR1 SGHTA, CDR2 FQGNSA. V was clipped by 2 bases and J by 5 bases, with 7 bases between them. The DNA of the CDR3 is TGTGCCAGCAGCTTACCACAGAACAATGAGCAGTTCTTC. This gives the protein CASSLPQNNEQFF.

CDR3 sequence: CSVAISGSYGELFF. The CDR3 coding sequence is TGCAGCGTCGCCATTAGCGGGAGTTACGGGGAGCTGTTTTTT. The chain uses TRBV29-1 and TRBJ2-2; 9 bases map to TRBD2. V trimming: 6 bases; J trimming: 7 bases; junction bases outside the gene matches: 9. The CDR3 consists of 14 residues. From germline, CDR1 is SQVTM and CDR2 ANQGSEA.